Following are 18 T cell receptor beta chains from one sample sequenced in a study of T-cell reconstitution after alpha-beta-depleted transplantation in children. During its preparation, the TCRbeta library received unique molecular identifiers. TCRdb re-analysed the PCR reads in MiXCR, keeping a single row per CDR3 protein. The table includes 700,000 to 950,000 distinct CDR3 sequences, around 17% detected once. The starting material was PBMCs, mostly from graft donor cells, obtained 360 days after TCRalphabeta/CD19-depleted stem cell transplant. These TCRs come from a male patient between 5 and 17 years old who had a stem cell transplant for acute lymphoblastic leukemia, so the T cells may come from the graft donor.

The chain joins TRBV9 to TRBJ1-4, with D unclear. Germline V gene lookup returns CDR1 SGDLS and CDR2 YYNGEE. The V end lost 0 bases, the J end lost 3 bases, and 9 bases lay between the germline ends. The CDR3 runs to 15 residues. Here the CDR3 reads CASSVESGPNEKLFF. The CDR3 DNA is TGTGCCAGCAGCGTAGAGTCAGGACCTAATGAAAAACTGTTTTTT.

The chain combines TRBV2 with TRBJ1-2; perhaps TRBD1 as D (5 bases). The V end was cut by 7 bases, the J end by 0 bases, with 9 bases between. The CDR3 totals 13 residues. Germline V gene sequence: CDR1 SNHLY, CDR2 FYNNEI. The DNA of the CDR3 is TGTGCCAGCACGGGGCCACCTAACTATGGCTACACCTTC. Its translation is CASTGPPNYGYTF.

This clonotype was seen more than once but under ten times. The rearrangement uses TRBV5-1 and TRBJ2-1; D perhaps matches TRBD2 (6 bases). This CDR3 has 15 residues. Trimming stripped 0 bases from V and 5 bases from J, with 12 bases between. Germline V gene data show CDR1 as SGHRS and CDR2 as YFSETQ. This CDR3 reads CASSLESAGHNEQFF. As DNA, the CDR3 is TGCGCCAGCAGCTTGGAGTCGGCGGGGCACAATGAGCAGTTCTTC.

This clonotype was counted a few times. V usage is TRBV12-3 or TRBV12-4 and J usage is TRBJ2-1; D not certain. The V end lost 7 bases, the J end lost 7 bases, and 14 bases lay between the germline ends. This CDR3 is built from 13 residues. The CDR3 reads CASTQSPPNEQFF. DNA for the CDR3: TGTGCCAGCACCCAATCTCCTCCTAATGAGCAGTTCTTC.

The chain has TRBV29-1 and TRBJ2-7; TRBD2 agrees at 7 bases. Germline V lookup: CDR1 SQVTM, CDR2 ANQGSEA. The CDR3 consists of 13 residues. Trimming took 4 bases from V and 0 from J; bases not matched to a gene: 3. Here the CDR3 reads CSVAGTNSYEQYF. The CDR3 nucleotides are TGCAGCGTTGCCGGGACTAACTCCTACGAGCAGTACTTC.

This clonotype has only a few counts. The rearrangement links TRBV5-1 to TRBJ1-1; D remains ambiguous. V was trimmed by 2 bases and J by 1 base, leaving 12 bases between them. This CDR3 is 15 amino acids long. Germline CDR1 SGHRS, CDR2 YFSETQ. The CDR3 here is CASSFSLDPNTEAFF. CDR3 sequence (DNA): TGCGCCAGCAGCTTTTCCCTGGACCCGAACACTGAAGCTTTCTTT.

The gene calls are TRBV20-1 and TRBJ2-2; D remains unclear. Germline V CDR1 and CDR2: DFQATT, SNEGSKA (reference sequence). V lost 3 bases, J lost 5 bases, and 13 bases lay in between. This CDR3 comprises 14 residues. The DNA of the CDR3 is TGCAGTGCTAGTGTCCCGATGGGAACCGGGGAGCTGTTTTTT. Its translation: CSASVPMGTGELFF.

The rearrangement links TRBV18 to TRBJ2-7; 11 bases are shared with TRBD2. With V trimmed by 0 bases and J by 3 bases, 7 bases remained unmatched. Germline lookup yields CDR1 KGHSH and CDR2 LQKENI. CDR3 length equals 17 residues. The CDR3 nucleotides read TGTGCCAGCTCACCACCGCTAGCGGGAGGAGGAGGCTACGAGCAGTACTTC. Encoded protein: CASSPPLAGGGGYEQYF.

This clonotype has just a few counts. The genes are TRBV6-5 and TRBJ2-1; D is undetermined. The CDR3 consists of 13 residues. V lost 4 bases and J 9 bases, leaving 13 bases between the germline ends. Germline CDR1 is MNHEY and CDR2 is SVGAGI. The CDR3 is CASSSPTGVEQFF. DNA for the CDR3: TGTGCCAGCAGTTCCCCAACTGGTGTTGAGCAGTTCTTC.

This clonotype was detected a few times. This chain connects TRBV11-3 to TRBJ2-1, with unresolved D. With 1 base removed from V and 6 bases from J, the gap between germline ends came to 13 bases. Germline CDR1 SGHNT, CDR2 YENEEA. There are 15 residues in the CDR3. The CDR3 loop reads CASSLAGGTFNEQFF. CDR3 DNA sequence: TGTGCCAGCAGCTTAGCTGGCGGTACTTTCAATGAGCAGTTCTTC.

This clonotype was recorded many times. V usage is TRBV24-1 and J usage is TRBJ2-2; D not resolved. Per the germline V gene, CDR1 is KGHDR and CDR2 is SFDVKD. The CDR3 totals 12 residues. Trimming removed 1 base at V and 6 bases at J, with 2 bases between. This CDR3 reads CATSDFPGELFF. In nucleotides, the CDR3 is TGTGCCACCAGTGATTTCCCCGGGGAGCTGTTTTTT.

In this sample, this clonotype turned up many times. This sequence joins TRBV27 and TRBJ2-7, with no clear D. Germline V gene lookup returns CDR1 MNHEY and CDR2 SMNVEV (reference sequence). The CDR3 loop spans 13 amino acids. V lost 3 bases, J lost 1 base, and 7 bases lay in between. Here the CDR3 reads CASSLSRSYEQYF. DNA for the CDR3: TGTGCCAGCAGTTTGTCCCGATCCTACGAGCAGTACTTC.

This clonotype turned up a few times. CDR3 nucleotides: TGCGCCAGCAGCCAAGCTCTCAAGCCCAGGAAAGGAGCTTTCTTT. It yields the protein CASSQALKPRKGAFF. The rearrangement links TRBV4-1 to TRBJ1-1; no reliable D call. CDR3 length: 15 amino acids. Germline V gene sequence: CDR1 MGHRA, CDR2 YSYEKL. The V end was cut by 1 base, the J end by 10 bases, with 19 bases between.

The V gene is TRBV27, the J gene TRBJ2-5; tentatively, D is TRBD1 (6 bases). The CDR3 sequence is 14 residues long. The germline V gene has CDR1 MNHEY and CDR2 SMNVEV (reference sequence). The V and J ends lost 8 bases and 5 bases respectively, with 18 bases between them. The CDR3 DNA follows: TGTGCCAGCCAATGGACAGAAAGTTCGGAGACCCAGTACTTC. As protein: CASQWTESSETQYF.

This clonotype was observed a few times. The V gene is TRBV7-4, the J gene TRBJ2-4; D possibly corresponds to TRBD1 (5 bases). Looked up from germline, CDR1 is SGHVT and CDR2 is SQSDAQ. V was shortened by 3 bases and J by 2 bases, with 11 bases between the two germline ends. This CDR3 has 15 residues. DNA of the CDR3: TGTGCCAGCAGCTTGGGCGCAGGGCCCAAAAACATTCAGTACTTC. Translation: CASSLGAGPKNIQYF.

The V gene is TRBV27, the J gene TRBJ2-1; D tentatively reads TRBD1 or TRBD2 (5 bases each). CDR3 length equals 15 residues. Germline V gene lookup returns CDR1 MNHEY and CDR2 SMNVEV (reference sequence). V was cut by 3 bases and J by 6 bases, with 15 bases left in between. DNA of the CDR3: TGTGCCAGCAGTTTGGCCAGCCATGGGGGCAATGAGCAGTTCTTC. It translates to CASSLASHGGNEQFF.

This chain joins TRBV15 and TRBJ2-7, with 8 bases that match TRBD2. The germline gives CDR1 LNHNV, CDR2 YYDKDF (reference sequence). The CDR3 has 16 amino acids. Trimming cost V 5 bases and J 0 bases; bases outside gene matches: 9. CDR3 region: CATSEALAGSSYEQYF. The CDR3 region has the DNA TGTGCCACCAGCGAAGCTCTAGCGGGCAGCTCCTACGAGCAGTACTTC.

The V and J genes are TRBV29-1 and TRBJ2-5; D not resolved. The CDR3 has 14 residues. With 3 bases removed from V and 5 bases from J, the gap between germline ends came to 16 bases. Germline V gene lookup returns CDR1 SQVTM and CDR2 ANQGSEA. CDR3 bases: TGCAGCGTTGAGAAAGTCTGGGGTACGGAGACCCAGTACTTC. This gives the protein CSVEKVWGTETQYF.